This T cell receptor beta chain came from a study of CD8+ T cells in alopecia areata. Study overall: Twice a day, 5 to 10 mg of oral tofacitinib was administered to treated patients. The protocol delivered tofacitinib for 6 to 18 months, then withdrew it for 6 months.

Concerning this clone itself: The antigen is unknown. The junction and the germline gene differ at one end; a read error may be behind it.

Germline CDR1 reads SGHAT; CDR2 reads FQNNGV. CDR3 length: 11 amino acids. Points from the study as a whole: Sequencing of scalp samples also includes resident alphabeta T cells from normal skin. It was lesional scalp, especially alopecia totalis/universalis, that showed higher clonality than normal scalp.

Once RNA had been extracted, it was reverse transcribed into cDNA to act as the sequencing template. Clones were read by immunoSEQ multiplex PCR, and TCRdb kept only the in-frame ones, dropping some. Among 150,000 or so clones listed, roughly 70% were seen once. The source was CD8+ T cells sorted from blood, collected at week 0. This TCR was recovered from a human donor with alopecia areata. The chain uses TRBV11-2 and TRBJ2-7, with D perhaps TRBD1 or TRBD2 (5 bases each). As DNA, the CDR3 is TGTGCCAGCAGCCTGACCGTGGGACCGCTCTTC. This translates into CASSLTVGPLF.